This T cell receptor (beta chain) appears in the sequencing data of a study of chemoradiotherapy in HPV16-positive cancers. Study-wide results and limits: HPV-responsive T-cell expansion during chemoradiotherapy was linked to improved recurrence-free survival in HPV16-positive patients. The functional HPV-specific definition rests on just a couple of HPV16-positive patients. Candidate HPV-specific clones and E7-related TCR motifs grew in tumor during treatment.

The data were produced by immunoSEQ multiplex PCR, yet TCRdb's version contains in-frame clones alone and is incomplete. The repertoire has 13,000 to 15,000 clones, nearly 70% of them found once; the top ten carry roughly 20%. In the case of this clone: Its antigen is currently unknown.

The V and J ends lost 5 bases and 3 bases respectively, with 11 bases between them. CDR1 and CDR2 (germline): MNHEY, SVGAGI. The CDR3 length is 13 residues. Samples were taken several times over chemoradiotherapy. The chain uses TRBV6-5 and TRBJ2-7, with D tentatively TRBD1 (5 bases). This clonotype was sampled from a human donor with HPV-associated anogenital cancer. The sample was collected from a patient who underwent chemoradiotherapy. For the CDR3, the DNA is TGTGCCAGCAGTCAGGGTATTGACTACGAGCAGTACTTC. This codes for CASSQGIDYEQYF.